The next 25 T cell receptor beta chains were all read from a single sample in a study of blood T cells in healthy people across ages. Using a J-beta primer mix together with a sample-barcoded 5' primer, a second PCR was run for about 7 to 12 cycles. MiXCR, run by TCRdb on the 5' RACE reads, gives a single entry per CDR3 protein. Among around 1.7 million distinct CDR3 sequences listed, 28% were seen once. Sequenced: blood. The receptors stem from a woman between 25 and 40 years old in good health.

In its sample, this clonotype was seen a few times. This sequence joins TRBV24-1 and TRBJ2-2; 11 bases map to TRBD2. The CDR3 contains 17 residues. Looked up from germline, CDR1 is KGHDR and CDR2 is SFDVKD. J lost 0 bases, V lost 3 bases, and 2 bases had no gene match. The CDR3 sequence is CATSDDSGRANTGELFF. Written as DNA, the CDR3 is TGTGCCACCAGTGATGATAGCGGGAGGGCGAACACCGGGGAGCTGTTTTTT.

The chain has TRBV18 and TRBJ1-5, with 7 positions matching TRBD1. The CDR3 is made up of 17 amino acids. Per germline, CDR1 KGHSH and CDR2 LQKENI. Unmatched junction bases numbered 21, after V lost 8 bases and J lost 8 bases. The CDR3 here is CASASQRQGLIGEPQHF. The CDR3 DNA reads TGTGCCAGCGCCTCACAGAGACAGGGATTAATAGGGGAGCCCCAGCATTTT.

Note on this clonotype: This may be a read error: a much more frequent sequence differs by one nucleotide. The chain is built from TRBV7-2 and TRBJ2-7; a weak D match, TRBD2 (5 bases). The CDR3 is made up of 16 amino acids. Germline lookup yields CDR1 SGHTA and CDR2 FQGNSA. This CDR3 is CASSFRAGESSHEQYF. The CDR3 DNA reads TGTGCCAGCAGCTTTAGGGCGGGTGAGAGCTCCCACGAGCAGTACTTC.

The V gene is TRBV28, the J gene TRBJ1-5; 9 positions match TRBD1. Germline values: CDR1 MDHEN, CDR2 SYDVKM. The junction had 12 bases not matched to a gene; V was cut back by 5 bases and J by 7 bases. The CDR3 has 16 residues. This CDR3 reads CASSLLGQGSWQPQHF. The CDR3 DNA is TGTGCCAGCAGTCTACTTGGACAGGGGAGTTGGCAGCCCCAGCATTTT.

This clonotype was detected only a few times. The CDR3 DNA is TGCAGTGCTAGTTACGAGGTCCTGAACTATGGCTACACCTTC. Translation: CSASYEVLNYGYTF. The chain carries TRBV20-1 and TRBJ1-2, with D unresolved. CDR3 length: 14 amino acids. Trimming left V 3 bases short and J 2 bases short, with 13 bases between. Per the germline V gene, CDR1 is DFQATT and CDR2 is SNEGSKA (reference sequence).

The CDR3 loop reads CASSTGPNTQYF. The DNA for the CDR3 is TGTGCCAGCAGCACAGGGCCGAATACGCAGTATTTT. The V gene is TRBV7-9, the J gene TRBJ2-3; tentative D call: TRBD1 (6 bases). There are 12 residues in the CDR3. The germline V and J ends were trimmed by 5 bases and 7 bases, with 10 bases remaining between them. From germline, CDR1 is SEHNR and CDR2 FQNEAQ (reference sequence).

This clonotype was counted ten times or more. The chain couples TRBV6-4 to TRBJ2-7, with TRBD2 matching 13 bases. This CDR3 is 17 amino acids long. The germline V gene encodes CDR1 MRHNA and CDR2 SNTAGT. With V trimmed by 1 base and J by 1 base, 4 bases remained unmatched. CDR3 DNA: TGTGCCAGCAGTGACTGGACTAGCGGGGGCACTTCCTACGAGCAGTACTTC. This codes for CASSDWTSGGTSYEQYF.

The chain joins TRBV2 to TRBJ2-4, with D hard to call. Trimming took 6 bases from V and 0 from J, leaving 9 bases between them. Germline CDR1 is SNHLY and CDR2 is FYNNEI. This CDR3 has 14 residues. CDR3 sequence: CASRRNLAKNIQYF. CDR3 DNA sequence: TGTGCCAGCAGACGCAACTTAGCCAAAAACATTCAGTACTTC.

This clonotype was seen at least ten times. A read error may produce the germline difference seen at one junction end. CDR3 in amino acids: CASSPQRASYEQYF. CDR3 nucleotide sequence: TGCGCCAGCAGTCCACAAAGAGCCTCCTACGAGCAGTACTTC. This chain uses TRBV5-6 with TRBJ2-7; D is ambiguous. The CDR3 length is 14 residues. Germline V gives CDR1 SGHDT, CDR2 YYEEEE.

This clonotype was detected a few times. This CDR3 is CASSQALTDRIYNEQYF. The CDR3, as DNA: TGTGCCAGCAGCCAAGCCCTCACGGACAGGATCTACAATGAGCAGTACTTC. The chain links TRBV3-1 to TRBJ2-7; 7 nucleotides align to TRBD1. V trimming: 1 base; J trimming: 7 bases; junction bases outside the gene matches: 16. This CDR3 is 17 amino acids long. CDR1 and CDR2 (germline): LGHDT, YNNKEL (reference sequence).

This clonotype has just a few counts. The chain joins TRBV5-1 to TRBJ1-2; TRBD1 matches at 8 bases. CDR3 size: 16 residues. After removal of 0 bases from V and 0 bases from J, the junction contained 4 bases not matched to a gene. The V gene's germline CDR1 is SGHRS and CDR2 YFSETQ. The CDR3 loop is CASSLVGDRTNYGYTF. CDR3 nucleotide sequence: TGCGCCAGCAGCTTGGTGGGGGACAGGACTAACTATGGCTACACCTTC. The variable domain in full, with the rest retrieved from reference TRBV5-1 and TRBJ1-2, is KAGVTQTPRYLIKTRGQQVTLSCSPISGHRSVSWYQQTPGQGLQFLFEYFSETQRNKGNFPGRFSGRQFSNSRSEMNVSTLELGDSALYLCASSLVGDRTNYGYTFGSGTRLTVV.

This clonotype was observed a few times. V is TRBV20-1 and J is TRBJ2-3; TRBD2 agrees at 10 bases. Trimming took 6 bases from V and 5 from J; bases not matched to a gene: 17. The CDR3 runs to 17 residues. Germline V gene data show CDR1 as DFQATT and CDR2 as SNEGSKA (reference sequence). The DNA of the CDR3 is TGCAGTGCCCCGGCCCCGGGGCTAGCGGGAGTAGGAGATACGCAGTATTTT. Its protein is CSAPAPGLAGVGDTQYF.

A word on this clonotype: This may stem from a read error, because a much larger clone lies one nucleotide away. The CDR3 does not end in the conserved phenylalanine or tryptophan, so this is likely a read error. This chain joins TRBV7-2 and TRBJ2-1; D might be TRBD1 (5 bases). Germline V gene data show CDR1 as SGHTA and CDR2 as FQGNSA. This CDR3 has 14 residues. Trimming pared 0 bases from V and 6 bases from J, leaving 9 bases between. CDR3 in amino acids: CASSLARQGNEQFS. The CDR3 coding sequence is TGTGCCAGCAGCTTAGCCCGGCAGGGCAATGAGCAGTTCTCC.

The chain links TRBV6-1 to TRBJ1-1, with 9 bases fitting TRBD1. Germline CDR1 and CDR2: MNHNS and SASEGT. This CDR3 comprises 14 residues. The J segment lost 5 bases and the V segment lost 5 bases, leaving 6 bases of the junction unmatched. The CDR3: CASSNPGTGTEAFF. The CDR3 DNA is TGTGCCAGCAGTAACCCCGGGACAGGGACTGAAGCTTTCTTT.

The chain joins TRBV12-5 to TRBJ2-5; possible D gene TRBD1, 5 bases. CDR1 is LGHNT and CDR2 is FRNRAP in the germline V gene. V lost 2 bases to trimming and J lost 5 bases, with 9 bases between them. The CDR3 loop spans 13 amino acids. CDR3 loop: CASGLFPGETQYF. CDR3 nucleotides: TGTGCTAGTGGTTTGTTCCCAGGGGAGACCCAGTACTTC. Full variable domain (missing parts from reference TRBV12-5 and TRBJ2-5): DARVTQTPRHKVTEMGQEVTMRCQPILGHNTVFWYRQTMMQGLELLAYFRNRAPLDDSGMPKDRFSAEMPDATLATLKIQPSEPRDSAVYFCASGLFPGETQYFGPGTRLLVL.

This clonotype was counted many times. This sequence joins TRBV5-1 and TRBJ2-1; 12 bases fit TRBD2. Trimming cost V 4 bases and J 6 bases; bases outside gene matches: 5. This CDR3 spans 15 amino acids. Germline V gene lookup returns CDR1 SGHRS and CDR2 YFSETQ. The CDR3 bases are TGCGCCAGCAGCCCGACTAGCGGGAGTAGCAATGAGCAGTTCTTC. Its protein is CASSPTSGSSNEQFF.

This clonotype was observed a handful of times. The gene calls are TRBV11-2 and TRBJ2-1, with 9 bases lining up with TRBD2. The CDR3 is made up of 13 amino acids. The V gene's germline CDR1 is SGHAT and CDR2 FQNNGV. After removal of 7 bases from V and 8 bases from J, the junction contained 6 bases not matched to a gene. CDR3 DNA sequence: TGTGCCAGCAAGCGGGGGGATAGCTATGAGCAGTTCTTC. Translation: CASKRGDSYEQFF.

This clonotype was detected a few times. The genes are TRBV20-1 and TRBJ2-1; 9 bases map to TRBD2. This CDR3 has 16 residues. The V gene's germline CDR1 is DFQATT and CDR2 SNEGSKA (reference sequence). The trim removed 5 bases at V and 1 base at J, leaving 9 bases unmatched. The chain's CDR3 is CSASPQLAGSYNEQFF. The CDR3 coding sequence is TGCAGTGCTTCCCCCCAACTAGCGGGTTCCTACAATGAGCAGTTCTTC.

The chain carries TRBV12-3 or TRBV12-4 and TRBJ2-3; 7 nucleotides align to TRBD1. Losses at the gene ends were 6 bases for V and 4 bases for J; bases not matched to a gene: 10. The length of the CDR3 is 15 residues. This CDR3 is CASRIQGPFADTQYF. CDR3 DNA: TGTGCCAGCAGGATACAGGGGCCCTTCGCAGATACGCAGTATTTT.

In DNA form, the CDR3 reads TGCGCCAGCAGCCAGGGGATCGGGATTGAAAAACTGTTTTTT. This translates into CASSQGIGIEKLFF. The rearrangement joins TRBV5-1 to TRBJ1-4; possibly TRBD1 for D (6 bases). V dropped 4 bases and J dropped 7 bases, with 14 bases sitting between them. Germline V lookup: CDR1 SGHRS, CDR2 YFSETQ. CDR3 length: 14 residues.

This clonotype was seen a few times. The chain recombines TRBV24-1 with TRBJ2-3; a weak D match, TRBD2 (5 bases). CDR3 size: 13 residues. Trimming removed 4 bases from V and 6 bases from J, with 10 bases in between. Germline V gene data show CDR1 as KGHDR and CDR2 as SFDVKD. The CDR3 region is CATSDLERDTQYF. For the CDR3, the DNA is TGTGCCACCAGTGACCTGGAGCGGGATACGCAGTATTTT.

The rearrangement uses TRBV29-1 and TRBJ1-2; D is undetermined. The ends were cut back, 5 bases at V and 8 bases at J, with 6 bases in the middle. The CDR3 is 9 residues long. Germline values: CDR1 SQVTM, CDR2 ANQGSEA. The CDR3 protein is CSVQDGYTF. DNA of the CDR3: TGCAGCGTTCAGGACGGCTACACCTTC. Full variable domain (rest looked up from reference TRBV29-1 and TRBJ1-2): SAVISQKPSRDICQRGTSLTIQCQVDSQVTMMFWYRQQPGQSLTLIATANQGSEATYESGFVIDKFPISRPNLTFSTLTVSNMSPEDSSIYLCSVQDGYTFGSGTRLTVV.

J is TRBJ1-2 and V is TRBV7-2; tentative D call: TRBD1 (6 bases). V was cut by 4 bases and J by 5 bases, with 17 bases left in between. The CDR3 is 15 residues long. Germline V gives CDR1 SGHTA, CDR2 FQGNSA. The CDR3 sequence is CASSSATGPQYGYTF. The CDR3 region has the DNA TGTGCCAGCAGCTCAGCGACAGGACCCCAGTATGGCTACACCTTC.

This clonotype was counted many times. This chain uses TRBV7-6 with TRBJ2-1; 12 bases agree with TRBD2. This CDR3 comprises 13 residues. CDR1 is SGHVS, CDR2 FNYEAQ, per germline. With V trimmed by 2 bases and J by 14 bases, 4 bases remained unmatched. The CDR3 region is CASSLTASGREFF. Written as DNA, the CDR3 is TGTGCCAGCAGCTTAACCGCTAGCGGGAGGGAGTTCTTC.

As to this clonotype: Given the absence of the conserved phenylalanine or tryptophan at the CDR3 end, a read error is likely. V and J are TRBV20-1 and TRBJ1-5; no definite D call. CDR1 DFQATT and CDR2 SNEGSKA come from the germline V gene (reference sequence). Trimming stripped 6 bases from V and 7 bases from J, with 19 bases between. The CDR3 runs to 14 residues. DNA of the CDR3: TGCAGTGCAACCCAAGGAGGCCCGAGACAGCCCCAGCATTGT. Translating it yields CSATQGGPRQPQHC.